The sequence of this T cell receptor (beta chain) was determined in a study of regulatory T cells in long-lasting Graves disease. V shed 6 bases and J shed 9 bases, with 19 bases lying between them. CDR3 length: 14 residues. Per the germline V gene, CDR1 is MNHEY and CDR2 is SVGEGT. TCR beta libraries were built with iRepertoire HTBI primers and Arm-PCR of CDR3 regions. Using its own MiXCR run on the multiplex PCR reads, TCRdb lists one record per CDR3 protein. Of 450,000 or so distinct CDR3 sequences listed, roughly 22% were seen once; the top ten hold approximately 14%. Time point given: persistent/refractory GD, antithyroid drugs over 5 years with positive TRAb. PBMC-derived RNA was used for the TCR library.

V gene TRBV6-2 or TRBV6-3 combines with J gene TRBJ2-3, with D hard to call. This receptor was obtained from a female donor with Graves disease. The sequenced sample was peripheral blood mononuclear cells (PBMCs), obtained when the disease was refractory, from a patient treated with antithyroid drugs. The CDR3 DNA is TGTGCCAGCAGGACCACATGGGCTAGGAACACGCAGTATTTT. Translated, it gives CASRTTWARNTQYF.